This T cell receptor (beta chain) is drawn from a study of CD8 T cells in ankylosing spondylitis (dated by TCRdb to about 2017). Context from the whole study: The study profiled T cell receptor beta repertoires in healthy donors and ankylosing spondylitis patients to find disease-linked TCR variants. The full study cohort comprised 25 ankylosing spondylitis patients and about a hundred healthy donors. Samples of peripheral blood were taken, and for ankylosing spondylitis patients, synovial fluid was collected as well.

In its sample, this clonotype was seen many times. Its antigen target is currently unknown. No much larger clone is present one base from it, and per-base qualities are unavailable. The research as a whole found: The disease-linked clones had a CD8+ phenotype and were found at relatively low frequencies in peripheral blood. Some motif variants were previously reported in synovial fluid and blood of reactive arthritis patients, suggesting common disease-initiation mechanisms. Blood from ankylosing spondylitis patients appeared to be characterized by a TCR beta motif composed of eight highly homologous amino acid variants. Significant enrichment of the disease-linked clones was reported in matched synovial fluid samples from ankylosing spondylitis patients.

TCRdb lists the instrument as Illumina HiSeq 2500. Quantitative 5'-RACE with molecular barcodes was used to prepare TCR beta libraries. From the authors' description of their analysis: A new computational method based on a probabilistic model of VDJ rearrangement was used to identify disease-linked TCR variants. TCRdb reprocessed the public reads (quality trimming at Q25 with fastp, clone calling with MiXCR) and kept in-frame beta chains. Rows with a matching CDR3 protein are joined into one entry that keeps the most common DNA and genes. For this entry, the V and J calls and clone size follow TCRdb and not the study's own pipeline. A total of around 490,000 distinct CDR3 sequences appear in this sample, roughly 5.2% of them only once. Around 3.6% of the sample is held by the ten biggest clonotypes. The CDR3 runs 14 residues from the cysteine to the phenylalanine. Kept here is only the CDR3 DNA, which spans 42 bases and is read in frame from base 1. From a lookup of the germline V gene, CDR1 and CDR2 are SGHVS and FNYEAQ. V is clipped by 4 bases and J by 2 bases, and the sequence between their germline boundaries is 10 bases long.

Recombination joined TRBV7-6 with TRBJ2-3; the D gene assignment is ambiguous. This receptor was identified in a male donor with ankylosing spondylitis. Material for sequencing was blood, either unsorted or a sorted T cell fraction (not recorded which). The CDR3 sequence is CASSSIHPTDTQYF. The DNA reads as follows: TGTGCCAGCAGCTCGATTCACCCCACAGATACGCAGTATTTT.